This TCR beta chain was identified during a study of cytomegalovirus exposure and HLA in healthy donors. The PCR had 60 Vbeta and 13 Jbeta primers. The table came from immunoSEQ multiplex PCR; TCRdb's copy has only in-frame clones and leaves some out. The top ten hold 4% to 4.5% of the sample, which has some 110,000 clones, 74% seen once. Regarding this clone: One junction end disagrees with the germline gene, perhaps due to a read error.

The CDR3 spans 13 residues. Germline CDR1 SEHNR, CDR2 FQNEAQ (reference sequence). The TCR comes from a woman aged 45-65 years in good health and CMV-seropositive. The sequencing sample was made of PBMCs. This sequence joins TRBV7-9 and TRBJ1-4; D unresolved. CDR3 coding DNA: TGTTCCAGCAGCCCAAGGCCGGGTGAAAAACTGTTTTTT. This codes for CSSSPRPGEKLFF.